This T cell receptor beta chain was recovered during a study of PD-L1 blockade in urothelial cancer. Sequenced by immunoSEQ multiplex PCR; TCRdb stores in-frame clones only, minus some. The sample has just over 50,000 clones; around 86% are singletons. Germline V CDR1 and CDR2: MDHEN, SYDVKM. The CDR3 sequence is 14 residues long. With 5 bases removed from V and 2 bases from J, the gap between germline ends came to 10 bases. The receptor was derived from a man aged 60 to 75 with urothelial cancer. The chain carries TRBV28 and TRBJ1-5; D uncertain. The material sequenced was PBMCs, taken around atezolizumab (anti-PD-L1) treatment. CDR3 in amino acids: CASSEGFGNQPQHF. In DNA form, the CDR3 reads TGTGCCAGCAGTGAGGGATTTGGCAATCAGCCCCAGCATTTT.